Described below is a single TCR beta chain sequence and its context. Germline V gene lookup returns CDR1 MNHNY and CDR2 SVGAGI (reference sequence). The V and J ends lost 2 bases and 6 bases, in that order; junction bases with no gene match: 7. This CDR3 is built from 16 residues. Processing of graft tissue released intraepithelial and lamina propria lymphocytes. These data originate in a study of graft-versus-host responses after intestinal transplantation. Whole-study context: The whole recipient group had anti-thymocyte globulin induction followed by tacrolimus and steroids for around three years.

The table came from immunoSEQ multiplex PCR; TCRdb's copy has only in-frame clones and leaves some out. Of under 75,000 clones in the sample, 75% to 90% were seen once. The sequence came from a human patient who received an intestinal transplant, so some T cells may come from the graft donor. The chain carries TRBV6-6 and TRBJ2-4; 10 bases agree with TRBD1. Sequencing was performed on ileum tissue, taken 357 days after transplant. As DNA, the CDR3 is TGTGCCAGCAGTTACAGACAGGGGGCCCCCTCAAACATTCAGTACTTC. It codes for CASSYRQGAPSNIQYF.